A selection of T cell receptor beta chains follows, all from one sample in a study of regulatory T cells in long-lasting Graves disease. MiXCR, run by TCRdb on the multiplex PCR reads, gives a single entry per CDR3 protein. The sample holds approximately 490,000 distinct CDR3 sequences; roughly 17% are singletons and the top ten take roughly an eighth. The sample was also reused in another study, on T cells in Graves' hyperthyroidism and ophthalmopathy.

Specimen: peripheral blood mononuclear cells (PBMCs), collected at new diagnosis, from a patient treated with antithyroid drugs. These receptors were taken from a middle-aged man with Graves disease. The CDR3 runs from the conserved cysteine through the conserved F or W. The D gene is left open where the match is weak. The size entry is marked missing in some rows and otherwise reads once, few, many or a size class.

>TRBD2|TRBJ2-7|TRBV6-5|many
TGTGCCAGCAGTTCCCTTCTTCTAGCGGGATTACCCCACGAGCAGTACTTC
CASSSLLLAGLPHEQYF
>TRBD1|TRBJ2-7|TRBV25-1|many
TGTGCCAGCAGAAAACAGGGGGCATTGTACGAGCAGTACTTC
CASRKQGALYEQYF
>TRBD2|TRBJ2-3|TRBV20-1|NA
TGCAGTGCTCTGTCTCCAAGCGGGAGTGGAGATACGCAGTATTTT
CSALSPSGSGDTQYF
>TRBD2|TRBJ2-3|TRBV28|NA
TGTGCCAGCAGTACCGGGACTAGCGGGAGTAGGATAGATACGCAGTATTTT
CASSTGTSGSRIDTQYF
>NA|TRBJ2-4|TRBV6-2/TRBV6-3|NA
TGTGCCAGCGGCGGTAAGGGGAGAGGCATTCAGTACTTC
CASGGKGRGIQYF
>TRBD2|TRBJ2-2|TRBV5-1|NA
TGCGCCAGCACCCCCTCGATGACGCCGGGGGGTCTCACCGGGGAGCTGTTTTTT
CASTPSMTPGGLTGELFF
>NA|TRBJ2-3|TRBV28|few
TGTGCCAGCAGTTTAGGGGGACGGAGACAGTTCACAGATACGCAGTATTTT
CASSLGGRRQFTDTQYF
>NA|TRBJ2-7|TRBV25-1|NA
TGTGCCAGCAGACAGGGTACGCGGGGAGAGCAGTACTTC
CASRQGTRGEQYF
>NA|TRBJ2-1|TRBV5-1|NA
TGCGCCAGCAGCTTAGGGGAGGTGAGCTACAATGAGCAGTTCTTC
CASSLGEVSYNEQFF
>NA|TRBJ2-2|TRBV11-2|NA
TGTGCCAGCAGCCCGGGACTGTTGAGCGGGGAGCTGTTTTTT
CASSPGLLSGELFF
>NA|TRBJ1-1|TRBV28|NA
TGTGCCAGCAGTTCCGAGGGTGCGGCTTTCTTT
CASSSEGAAFF
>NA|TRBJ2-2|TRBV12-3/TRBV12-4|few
TGTGCCAGCAGTTTTGGTCTTCCCGGGGTGGGGCCCGGGGAGCTGTTTTTT
CASSFGLPGVGPGELFF
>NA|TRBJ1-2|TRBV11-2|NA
TGTGCCAGCAGGTTTGAGGGGGGCAGGGGCTACACCTTC
CASRFEGGRGYTF
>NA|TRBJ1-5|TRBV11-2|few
TGTGCCAGCAGCACAAGTTGGAGTCAGCCCCAGCATTTT
CASSTSWSQPQHF
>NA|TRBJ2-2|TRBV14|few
TGTGCCAGCAGCCCCGCTCCGATCGGGGAGCTGTTTTTT
CASSPAPIGELFF
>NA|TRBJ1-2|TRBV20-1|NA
TGCAGTGCTAGCCCGCTTATCGCAGCCTCTAACTATGACTACACCTTC
CSASPLIAASNYDYTF
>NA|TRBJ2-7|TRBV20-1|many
TGCAGTGTCCCATCCGAGCGAGTGTCCTACGAGCAGTACTTC
CSVPSERVSYEQYF
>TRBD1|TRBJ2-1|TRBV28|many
TGTGCCAGCGGATGGACAGGCGCCTACAATGAGCAGTTCTTC
CASGWTGAYNEQFF
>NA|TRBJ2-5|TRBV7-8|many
TGTGCCAGCAGCCCCTCAGACAGGTACCAAGAGACCCAGTACTTC
CASSPSDRYQETQYF
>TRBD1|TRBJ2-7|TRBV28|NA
TGTGCCAGCAGTTCCCTCCGGGACAGAGAGTTC
CASSSLRDREF
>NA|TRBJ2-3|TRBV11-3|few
TGTGCCAGCAGCTTAGACCGTGGTACGCAGTATTTT
CASSLDRGTQYF
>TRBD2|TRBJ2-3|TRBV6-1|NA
TGTGCCAGCAGTGGCCCTAGCGGGAGTAGAGCAGATACGCAGTATTTT
CASSGPSGSRADTQYF
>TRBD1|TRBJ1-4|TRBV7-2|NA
TGTGCCAGCAGGACAGACAGGGTCCCTAATGAAAAACTGTTTTTT
CASRTDRVPNEKLFF
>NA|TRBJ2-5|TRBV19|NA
TGTGCCAGTAGGACTTCGGCTGCGGAGTCAAGAGAGACCCAGTACTTC
CASRTSAAESRETQYF
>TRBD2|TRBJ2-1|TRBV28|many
TGTGCCAGTCGGGGACTAGCGGGCGCCTTTTCCTACAATGAGCAGTTCTTC
CASRGLAGAFSYNEQFF
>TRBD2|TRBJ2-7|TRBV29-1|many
TGCAGCGTTCTGGGACTAGCGGGTTCCTACGAGCAGTACTTC
CSVLGLAGSYEQYF
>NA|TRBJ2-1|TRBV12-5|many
TGTGCTAGTGGTTTGGTCTTTGGTTCAGACTACAATGAGCAGTTCTTC
CASGLVFGSDYNEQFF
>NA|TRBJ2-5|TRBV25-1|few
TGTGCCAGCAGTGAATTTCCGACCCAGTACTTC
CASSEFPTQYF
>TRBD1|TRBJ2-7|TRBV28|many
TGTGCCAGCAGCCACAGGGGTACCTACGAGCAGTACTTC
CASSHRGTYEQYF
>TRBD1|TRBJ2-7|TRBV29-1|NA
TGCAGCGTTGATGCGACAGGGGTTTGGGGCGAGCAGTACTTC
CSVDATGVWGEQYF
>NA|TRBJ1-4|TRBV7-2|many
TGTGCCAGCAGCTTTACTTACAGTAATGAAAAACTGTTTTTT
CASSFTYSNEKLFF
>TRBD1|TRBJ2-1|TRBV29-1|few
TGCAGCGTGGAGGGACAGGGGGTATGGAATGAGCAGTTCTTC
CSVEGQGVWNEQFF
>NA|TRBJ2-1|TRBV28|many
TGTGCCAGCAGTTTAGAGGAAGGGGCGGTGATGTTGGATGAGCAGTTCTTC
CASSLEEGAVMLDEQFF
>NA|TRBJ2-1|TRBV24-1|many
TGTGCCACCAGTGACCTGGGGGGAGAGTCCTCCTACAATGAGCAGTTCTTC
CATSDLGGESSYNEQFF
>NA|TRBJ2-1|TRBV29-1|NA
TGCAGCGGGAAGGTCAGTTACAATGAGCAGTTCTTC
CSGKVSYNEQFF
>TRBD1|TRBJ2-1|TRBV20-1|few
TGCAGTGCTAGCCACGGGACAGGAGCTTACAATGAGCAGTTCTTC
CSASHGTGAYNEQFF
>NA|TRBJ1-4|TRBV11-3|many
TGTGCCAGCAGCTTTTCCGCAACTAATGAAAAACTGTTTTTT
CASSFSATNEKLFF
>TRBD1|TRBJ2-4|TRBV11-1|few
TGTGCCAGCAGCTCGGGACAGGCTATTCAGTACTTC
CASSSGQAIQYF
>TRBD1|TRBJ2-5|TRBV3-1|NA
TGTGCCAGCAGCCCCTCGAGACAGGGATTAACCCAGTACTTC
CASSPSRQGLTQYF
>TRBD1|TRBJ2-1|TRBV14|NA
TGTGCCAGCAGCCCTCAGGGACAGTTTTACAATGAGCAGTTCTTC
CASSPQGQFYNEQFF
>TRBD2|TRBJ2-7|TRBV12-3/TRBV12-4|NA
TGTGCCAGCAGTTTCAGTGGGAGGGGCCGCGAGCAGTACTTC
CASSFSGRGREQYF
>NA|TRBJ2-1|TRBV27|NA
TGTGCCAGCAGTTTATCCCCCCGGGTTTACAATGAGCAGTTCTTC
CASSLSPRVYNEQFF
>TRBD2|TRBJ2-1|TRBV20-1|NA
TGCAGTGCTCCCCAGGCTAGCGGGATCTCCTACAATGAGCAGTTCTTC
CSAPQASGISYNEQFF
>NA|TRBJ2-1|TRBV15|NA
TGTGCCACCAGCAGGGCAACGGGGGTCTCCTACAATGAGCAGTTCTTC
CATSRATGVSYNEQFF
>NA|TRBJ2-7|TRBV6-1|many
TGTGCCAGCAGCCGAACATTGAGCTCCTACGAGCAGTACTTC
CASSRTLSSYEQYF
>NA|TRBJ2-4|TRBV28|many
TGTGCCAGCCCCGGGGTTCGGTCCAAAAACATTCAGTACTTC
CASPGVRSKNIQYF
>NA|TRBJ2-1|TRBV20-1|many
TGCAGTGCTAGTGAATGGACCCCCTACAATGAGCAGTTCTTC
CSASEWTPYNEQFF
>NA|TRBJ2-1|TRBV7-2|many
TGTGCCAGCAGCTCATTAGTTGGCGCGGGGCTAGACAATGAGCAGTTCTTC
CASSSLVGAGLDNEQFF
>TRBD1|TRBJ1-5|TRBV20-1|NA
TGCAGTGCTAGAGATCGGACAGGGAACCAGCCCCAGCATTTT
CSARDRTGNQPQHF
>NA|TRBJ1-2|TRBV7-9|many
TGTGCCAGCAGCGCAACAGGACAAGCTAACTATGGCTACACCTTC
CASSATGQANYGYTF
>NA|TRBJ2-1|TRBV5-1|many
TGCGCCAGCAGCCCGGGACTTTCGAGGAGCTCCTACAATGAGCAGTTCTTC
CASSPGLSRSSYNEQFF
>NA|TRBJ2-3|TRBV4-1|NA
TGCGCCAGCAGCCATAGCCTAGGGGGGGATACGCAGTATTTT
CASSHSLGGDTQYF
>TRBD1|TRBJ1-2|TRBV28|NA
TGTGCCAGCAGCCTGGGACAGGGGGCGCGGGGCTACACCTTC
CASSLGQGARGYTF